These 19 T cell receptor beta chains came from one sample sequenced in a study of T cell responses to AZD1222 COVID-19 vaccine. Assay used: immunoSEQ multiplex PCR; TCRdb lists only in-frame clones, some missing. The table has about 130,000 clones, roughly 90% seen once; the top ten hold 5% to 7%. The specimen comprised peripheral blood, sampled 28 days after the second AZD1222 dose. Receptors originate from an adult who received the AZD1222 COVID-19 vaccine.

The rearrangement links TRBV30 to TRBJ1-5; D possibly corresponds to TRBD1 (5 bases). Trimming left V 0 bases short and J 5 bases short, with 11 bases between. CDR3 length equals 14 residues. The germline V gene has CDR1 GTSNPN and CDR2 SVGIG (reference sequence). CDR3 protein: CAWSVGAEDQPQHF. In nucleotides, the CDR3 is TGTGCCTGGAGTGTAGGGGCAGAGGATCAGCCCCAGCATTTT. The entire variable domain, with the rest obtained from reference TRBV30 and TRBJ1-5, is as follows: SQTIHQWPATLVQPVGSPLSLECTVEGTSNPNLYWYRQAAGRGLQLLFYSVGIGQISSEVPQNLSASRPQDRQFILSSKKLLLSDSGFYLCAWSVGAEDQPQHFGDGTRLSIL.

This rearrangement joins TRBV28 to TRBJ2-7, with 12 bases matching TRBD2. Germline-derived CDR1 and CDR2 are MDHEN and SYDVKM. V was clipped by 3 bases and J by 1 base; unmatched bases: 4. The CDR3 is made up of 16 amino acids. The CDR3 DNA follows: TGTGCCAGCAGTTTTCCCGGACTAGCGGGATCCTACGAGCAGTACTTC. It yields the protein CASSFPGLAGSYEQYF.

The chain links TRBV4-3 to TRBJ2-1; 8 positions agree with TRBD2. The CDR3 is made up of 15 amino acids. The ends lost 1 base at V and 5 bases at J; junction bases unmatched: 4. The germline V gene has CDR1 LGHNA and CDR2 YSLEER. CDR3 nucleotide sequence: TGCGCCAGCAGCCAAGCCCCGCGGGGGGACAATGAGCAGTTCTTC. It is translated as CASSQAPRGDNEQFF.

The J gene is TRBJ2-2, the V gene TRBV5-6; D is unresolved. The germline V gene has CDR1 SGHDT and CDR2 YYEEEE. The V and J ends lost 0 bases and 6 bases respectively, with 12 bases between them. This CDR3 spans 15 amino acids. CDR3 amino acids: CASSLGLVLSGELFF. Written as DNA, the CDR3 is TGTGCCAGCAGCTTGGGGCTCGTCCTCTCCGGGGAGCTGTTTTTT.

The genes are TRBV7-9 and TRBJ2-7; D uncertain. V lost 1 base to trimming and J lost 1 base, with 11 bases between them. In germline, CDR1 is SEHNR, CDR2 FQNEAQ (reference sequence). CDR3 size: 15 residues. The CDR3 loop is CASSLDSLRSYEQYF. In DNA, the CDR3 is TGTGCCAGCAGCTTAGATAGTCTCAGGTCCTACGAGCAGTACTTC. Based on the CDR3 plus reference TRBV7-9 and TRBJ2-7, the full variable domain is DTGVSQNPRHKITKRGQNVTFRCDPISEHNRLYWYRQTLGQGPEFLTYFQNEAQLEKSRLLSDRFSAERPKGSFSTLEIQRTEQGDSAMYLCASSLDSLRSYEQYFGPGTRLTVT.

The chain uses TRBV5-8 and TRBJ1-4; D gene uncertain. This CDR3 has 12 amino acids. Germline V gene data show CDR1 as SGHTS and CDR2 as YDEGEE. The V end lost 4 bases, the J end lost 6 bases, and 7 bases lay between the germline ends. The CDR3 region has the DNA TGTGCCAGCAGCCCTTCTGATGAAAAACTGTTTTTT. Its translation: CASSPSDEKLFF.

This clone was found once. The genes are TRBV4-1 and TRBJ2-1; D gene ambiguous. The germline CDR1 and CDR2 sequences are MGHRA and YSYEKL. The CDR3 runs 13 residues. V lost 1 base and J lost 6, with 7 bases in between. The CDR3 bases are TGCGCCAGCAGCCAAGGGGCCGGCAATGAGCAGTTCTTC. As protein: CASSQGAGNEQFF.

The chain is built from TRBV6-5 and TRBJ2-7; D is possibly TRBD1 or TRBD2 (5 bases each). This CDR3 has 14 residues. CDR1 and CDR2 (germline): MNHEY, SVGAGI. Trimming stripped 5 bases from V and 7 bases from J, with 18 bases between. CDR3 region: CASSITGTGREQYF. The CDR3 DNA sequence: TGTGCCAGCAGTATCACCGGGACGGGGCGGGAGCAGTACTTC.

The chain employs TRBV28 and TRBJ2-7; tentatively, D is TRBD2 (5 bases). The germline V gene encodes CDR1 MDHEN and CDR2 SYDVKM. CDR3 length: 14 residues. Between the trimmed V and J ends, which lost 5 bases and 8 bases, there was a span of 19 bases. The CDR3 loop is CASSPQRGLTKQYF. CDR3 sequence (DNA): TGTGCCAGCAGTCCGCAGAGAGGGCTTACCAAGCAGTACTTC.

This sequence joins TRBV7-8 and TRBJ2-2; D is undetermined. Germline loops: CDR1 SGHVS, CDR2 FQNEAQ. V shed 5 bases and J shed 2 bases, with 3 bases lying between them. This CDR3 is 12 amino acids long. CDR3 sequence (DNA): TGTGCCAGCAGCCCAAACACCGGGGAGCTGTTTTTT. It is translated as CASSPNTGELFF.

The chain has TRBV3-1 (or the pseudogene TRBV3-2) and TRBJ2-7, with D unclear. CDR1 is LGHDT and CDR2 is YNNKEL in the germline V gene (reference sequence). The CDR3 covers 12 residues. The V gene lost 1 base and the J gene lost 1 base, with 2 bases spanning the gap. The CDR3: CASSQVSYEQYF. CDR3 in DNA: TGTGCCAGCAGCCAAGTTTCCTACGAGCAGTACTTC.

V gene TRBV5-1 combines with J gene TRBJ1-1, with D possibly TRBD1 on 6 matching bases. The CDR3 contains 14 residues. The V end lost 4 bases, the J end lost 1 base, and 11 bases lay between the germline ends. CDR1 and CDR2 (germline): SGHRS, YFSETQ. The CDR3 sequence: CASSPDRQNTEAFF. The CDR3 nucleotides are TGCGCCAGCAGCCCGGACAGACAGAACACTGAAGCTTTCTTT.

This chain connects TRBV5-6 to TRBJ1-4; tentative D call: TRBD1 (6 bases). Germline V lookup: CDR1 SGHDT, CDR2 YYEEEE. The CDR3 covers 14 residues. The V end was cut by 2 bases, the J end by 5 bases, with 10 bases between. Here the CDR3 reads CASSFKGGNEKLFF. The CDR3 region has the DNA TGTGCCAGCAGCTTTAAAGGGGGGAATGAAAAACTGTTTTTT.

V gene TRBV5-1 combines with J gene TRBJ2-1; 14 positions match TRBD2. Germline V gene sequence: CDR1 SGHRS, CDR2 YFSETQ. Germline trimming cut 2 bases from V and 3 bases from J; bases unmatched to any gene: 1. The CDR3 has 16 amino acids. The CDR3 sequence is CASSFGLAGGYNEQFF. CDR3 nucleotide sequence: TGCGCCAGCAGCTTCGGACTAGCGGGGGGCTACAATGAGCAGTTCTTC.

The chain links TRBV24-1 to TRBJ2-1, with 11 bases fitting TRBD2. The CDR3 is 16 amino acids. Germline V gene sequence: CDR1 KGHDR, CDR2 SFDVKD. The V gene end was trimmed by 3 bases and the J gene end by 6 bases; junction bases not matched to a gene: 6. The CDR3 spells CATSDPLAGGGNEQFF. CDR3 DNA: TGTGCCACCAGTGATCCCCTAGCGGGAGGCGGCAATGAGCAGTTCTTC.

The chain employs TRBV12-3 or TRBV12-4 and TRBJ1-1, with no clear D. The CDR3 sequence is 12 residues long. V dropped 2 bases and J dropped 4 bases, with 5 bases sitting between them. CDR3 DNA sequence: TGTGCCAGCAGTTTAAGGATCACTGAAGCTTTCTTT. It encodes CASSLRITEAFF.

The chain uses TRBV5-1 and TRBJ1-1; a weak D match, TRBD1 (6 bases). The CDR3 totals 13 residues. Trimming removed 4 bases at V and 7 bases at J, with 14 bases between. The germline gives CDR1 SGHRS, CDR2 YFSETQ. Here the CDR3 reads CASSRGEVVEAFF. CDR3 nucleotides: TGCGCCAGCAGCAGGGGGGAAGTTGTTGAAGCTTTCTTT.

This chain's CDR3 is CAATGVSTDTQYF. The CDR3 DNA reads TGCGCCGCGACAGGGGTGAGCACAGATACGCAGTATTTT. The rearrangement uses TRBV4-1 and TRBJ2-3; 8 bases are a match to TRBD1. This CDR3 has 13 amino acids. From germline, CDR1 is MGHRA and CDR2 YSYEKL. V was pared by 11 bases and J by 0 bases, with 4 bases of the junction left unmatched.

The J gene is TRBJ2-7, the V gene TRBV7-2; 11 bases are a match to TRBD2. This CDR3 spans 15 amino acids. J lost 2 bases, V lost 5 bases, and 5 bases had no gene match. Germline lookup yields CDR1 SGHTA and CDR2 FQGNSA. CDR3 loop: CASSATSGGAYEQYF. CDR3 nucleotide sequence: TGTGCCAGCAGCGCAACTAGCGGGGGAGCCTACGAGCAGTACTTC.